This TCR beta chain was retrieved from a study of T-cell reconstitution after alpha-beta-depleted transplantation in children. A TCRbeta library incorporating unique molecular identifiers was prepared. TCRdb ran MiXCR on the PCR reads and lists one entry per CDR3 protein. The table shows nearly 400,000 distinct CDR3 sequences, with over 20% occurring only once. The V and J ends lost 8 bases and 2 bases respectively, with 13 bases between them. This CDR3 has 13 amino acids. CDR1 and CDR2 (germline): MDHEN, SYDVKM. The rearrangement links TRBV28 to TRBJ2-7; D not resolved. This clonotype was obtained from a human donor who donated a stem cell graft to a child with acute myeloid leukemia. The specimen was PBMCs from the stem cell graft donor, collected from the stem cell graft. CDR3 amino acids: CASQEMPTYEQYF. The CDR3 DNA reads as TGTGCCAGCCAGGAAATGCCTACCTACGAGCAGTACTTC.